This is a list of T cell receptor beta chains from one sample in a study of technical replicates of blood from a handful of donors. Profiling relied on immunoSEQ multiplex PCR, and the TCRdb table lists in-frame clones only, not all of them. Of 80,000 to 100,000 clones in the sample, about 92% were seen once. Sequencing was done on a sample of T cells isolated from PBMCs. The receptors were gathered from a human donor in good health. The CDR3 runs from the conserved cysteine through the conserved F or W.

CDR3aa,j_gene,len,v_gene
CASSHPGLAGGVWSGELFF,TRBJ2-2,19,TRBV28
CASSLFVASTGELFF,TRBJ2-2,15,TRBV6-5
CSWTSGFYNEQFF,TRBJ2-1,13,TRBV29-1
CASSDLAGDGEQFF,TRBJ2-1,14,TRBV2
CASSFASSGELFF,TRBJ2-2,13,TRBV5-6
CASSFFRGSNQPQHF,TRBJ1-5,15,TRBV28
CASSFERLPSYEQYF,TRBJ2-7,15,TRBV7-8
CASSLSTGSNYGYTF,TRBJ1-2,15,TRBV7-9
CAWSVSGGVYEQYF,TRBJ2-7,14,TRBV30
CASSSSRGLAGMRGVLFF,TRBJ2-2,18,TRBV7-9
CASSPRGWETQYF,TRBJ2-5,13,TRBV27
CASSLVQGSGELFF,TRBJ2-2,14,TRBV5-1
CASSLGLSSGNTIYF,TRBJ1-3,15,TRBV5-1
CASSPGTGGDEQYF,TRBJ2-7,14,TRBV27
CASSLGQGNANYGYTF,TRBJ1-2,16,TRBV7-9
CASSRTGGDFYEQYF,TRBJ2-7,15,TRBV18
CASSGGIHLSYNEQFF,TRBJ2-1,16,TRBV19
CASSSQWEFYGYTF,TRBJ1-2,14,TRBV28
CASSQDNSNQPQHF,TRBJ1-5,14,TRBV6-5
CASSLGRGNTEAFF,TRBJ1-1,14,TRBV5-4
CASSNRQANYNEQFF,TRBJ2-1,15,TRBV19
CASSLPLEGAEAFF,TRBJ1-1,14,TRBV19
CSVIIADRTDTQYF,TRBJ2-3,14,TRBV29-1
CASSLLAGGTYEQYF,TRBJ2-7,15,TRBV6-5
CASSEVGQGRSYEQYF,TRBJ2-7,16,TRBV2
CASNPQGAKGNTIYF,TRBJ1-3,15,TRBV2
CASSPGQGYGYTF,TRBJ1-2,13,TRBV11-1
CASSRTGVYTEAFF,TRBJ1-1,14,TRBV19
CASSGSGLAGGMRTDTQYF,TRBJ2-3,19,TRBV5-1
CATSRDSGSWLFF,TRBJ1-4,13,TRBV15
CASSWGQGYRGEQYF,TRBJ2-7,15,TRBV7-9
CASSLEVGDTQYF,TRBJ2-3,13,TRBV5-1
CASSPPGQYGYTF,TRBJ1-2,13,TRBV7-9
CASSEWGGEGDTEAFF,TRBJ1-1,16,TRBV25-1
CAWSVMLGTRHEQYF,TRBJ2-7,15,TRBV30
CAWSVSYEAFF,TRBJ1-1,11,TRBV30
CASGQGVGEKLFF,TRBJ1-4,13,TRBV6-4
CASSQGRDRGHYNEQFF,TRBJ2-1,17,TRBV4-1
CASSSQANTEAFF,TRBJ1-1,13,TRBV6-5
CASSDPPAGQPQHF,TRBJ1-5,14,TRBV6-1
CASSLFGAGELFF,TRBJ2-2,13,TRBV7-8
CASSFTCQPQHF,TRBJ1-5,12,TRBV7-7
CASGSGGTNEQFF,TRBJ2-1,13,TRBV5-1
CASSLLFGGATDTQYF,TRBJ2-3,16,TRBV7-9
CAWSSGQAYEQYF,TRBJ2-7,13,TRBV30
CSVGRGQSYEQYF,TRBJ2-7,13,TRBV29-1
CSVEGPSPGWGDGFTF,TRBJ1-2,16,TRBV29-1
CASSPQGVGEKLFF,TRBJ1-4,14,TRBV4-1
CASSPPAHAYNEQFF,TRBJ2-1,15,TRBV7-6
CASSLTGSVHQPQHF,TRBJ1-5,15,TRBV5-6
CASSLISGRQETQYF,TRBJ2-5,15,TRBV5-1
CASSYSITGGSSPLHF,TRBJ1-6,16,TRBV6-6
CASSIVGAAGELFF,TRBJ2-2,14,TRBV19